The clone carrying this TCR beta chain was observed many times. Its antigen is as yet unknown. Germline CDR1 reads SGHTA; CDR2 reads FQGTGA. Trimming stripped 0 bases from V and 6 bases from J, with 9 bases between. The CDR3 loop spans 14 amino acids. This sample was taken from a study of neurological immune-mediated disorders. cDNA synthesis was performed by 5'RACE with 10-nucleotide random UMIs. MiXCR was run by TCRdb on the 5' RACE reads, yielding one entry per CDR3 protein. This sample yields 60,000 to 85,000 distinct CDR3 sequences, of which around 5.5% are seen a single time; around 6.8% belongs to the top ten. From 2 million PBMCs stored at -80 C, the unsorted libraries were generated. Findings and limits, study-wide: None of the CDR3 amino acid sequences in expanded clones turned up in more than one subject, which points to private repertoires in all groups.

Sequenced material: PBMCs. The V gene is TRBV7-3, the J gene TRBJ2-1; TRBD2 is a possible D gene (6 bases). This clonotype originated in a man younger than 30 with multiple sclerosis. The chain's CDR3 is CASSLTGGGNEQFF. Written as DNA, the CDR3 is TGTGCCAGCAGCTTAACCGGGGGAGGCAATGAGCAGTTCTTC. Combining the CDR3 with reference TRBV7-3 and TRBJ2-1 gives the whole variable domain GAGVSQTPSNKVTEKGKYVELRCDPISGHTALYWYRQSLGQGPEFLIYFQGTGAADDSGLPNDRFFAVRPEGSVSTLKIQRTERGDSAVYLCASSLTGGGNEQFFGPGTRLTVL.